This T cell receptor (beta chain) emerged from a study of shared clonotypes between healthy human individuals. Study outcomes and limitations: Limited genetic and exposure-history diversity came from having few donors. Naive CD4 clonotypes overlapped across a few donors at approximately 4.5%.

In the case of this clone: Its antigen is unidentified.

The CDR3 is made up of 14 amino acids. V shed 6 bases and J 4 bases; nucleotides not matched to a gene: 6. The germline CDR1 and CDR2 sequences are SNHLY and FYNNEI. Sorted-subset replicate PCR reactions were performed with about 210 ng DNA, corresponding to about 32,000 T cell genomes. Data came from immunoSEQ multiplex PCR; TCRdb stores just in-frame clones and leaves some out. The sample yields 2,500,000 or so clones, 85% to 95% seen once. The source material was naive CD4+ T cells sorted from blood. Described subset: CD45RA+ positively selected. The rearrangement joins TRBV2 to TRBJ2-1, with 7 bases lining up with TRBD2. This receptor was identified in a man between 18 and 35 years old in good health. CDR3 protein: CASRPGLQYNEQFF. The CDR3 bases are TGTGCCAGCAGGCCGGGACTACAATACAATGAGCAGTTCTTC.